This T cell receptor (beta chain) appears in the sequencing data of a study of breast tumors, draining lymph nodes, adjacent tissues. The ends were cut back, 2 bases at V and 7 bases at J, with 9 bases in the middle. Germline lookup yields CDR1 SGHDT and CDR2 YYEEEE. The CDR3 has 12 residues. A note on this clonotype: Its antigen is still unknown. A single base separates this from a much larger clone, so it may be a read error.

General study points: That most tumor T cells come from lymph nodes remained unproven.

Breast cancer patients provided tissue from their axillary draining lymph nodes. MiXCR was run by TCRdb on the multiplex PCR reads, yielding one entry per CDR3 protein. The sample has 100,000 or so distinct CDR3 sequences, over 20% seen once. This chain joins TRBV5-6 and TRBJ1-2, with unresolved D. This clonotype originated in a female donor with breast cancer. Some clones in this sample may be carry-over from other donors' samples. Material for sequencing was axillary lymph node tissue. CDR3 sequence: CASSFSQFGYTF. For the CDR3, the DNA is TGTGCCAGCAGCTTCAGCCAATTTGGCTACACCTTC.